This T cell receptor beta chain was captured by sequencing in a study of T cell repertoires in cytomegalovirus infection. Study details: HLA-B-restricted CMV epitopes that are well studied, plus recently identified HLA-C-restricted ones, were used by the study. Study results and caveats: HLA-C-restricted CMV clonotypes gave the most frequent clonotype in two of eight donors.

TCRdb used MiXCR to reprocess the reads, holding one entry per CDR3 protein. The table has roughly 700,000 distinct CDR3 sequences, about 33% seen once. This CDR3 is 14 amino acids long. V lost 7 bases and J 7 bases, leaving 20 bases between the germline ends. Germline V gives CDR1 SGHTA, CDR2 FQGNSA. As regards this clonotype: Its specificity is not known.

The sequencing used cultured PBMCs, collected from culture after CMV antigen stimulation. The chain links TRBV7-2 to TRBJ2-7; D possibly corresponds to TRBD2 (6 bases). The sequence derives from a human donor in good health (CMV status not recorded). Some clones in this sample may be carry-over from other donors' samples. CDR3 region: CASIVAEPLREQYF. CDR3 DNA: TGTGCCAGCATCGTAGCGGAGCCACTCAGGGAGCAGTACTTC.